The sequence of this T cell receptor beta chain was determined in a study of blood T cells in healthy people across ages. Primers used in a second PCR of about 6 to 11 cycles were a sample-barcoded 5' primer and a J-beta primer mix. A single record per CDR3 protein comes from TCRdb applying MiXCR to the 5' RACE reads. The top ten clones hold 3% of a sample with about 780,000 distinct CDR3 sequences, roughly 25% of them seen once. Germline lookup yields CDR1 KGHSH and CDR2 LQKENI. Trimming left V 3 bases short and J 5 bases short, with 17 bases between. This CDR3 spans 16 amino acids. These sequences were also reported in another study, on T cells of mothers and their children.

The J gene is TRBJ2-4, the V gene TRBV18; possibly TRBD2 for D (6 bases). Sequenced input: blood. This TCR was sampled from a boy between 10 and 17 years old in good health. The CDR3 loop reads CASSPNLASMENIQYF. The CDR3 nucleotides read TGTGCCAGCTCACCGAACCTAGCGTCCATGGAAAACATTCAGTACTTC.